The 25 T cell receptor beta chains below come from one sample, sequenced in a study of blood T cell repertoires in COVID-19. The repertoire was sequenced with immunoSEQ multiplex PCR; TCRdb's copy has only in-frame clones and lacks some. The table includes over 200,000 clones, about 91% detected once. The sequenced material came from PBMCs or T cells enriched from blood (not recorded which). The receptors stem from a man aged 18 to 29 with acute COVID-19.

The chain joins TRBV7-8 to TRBJ2-1; no firm D call. CDR3 length equals 15 residues. Per germline, CDR1 SGHVS and CDR2 FQNEAQ. V was cut by 6 bases and J by 2 bases, with 14 bases left in between. The DNA of the CDR3 is TGTGCCAGCAGTTACGACTGGAACACCTACAATGAGCAGTTCTTC. Its translation is CASSYDWNTYNEQFF. The variable domain in full, with the rest retrieved from reference TRBV7-8 and TRBJ2-1, is GAGVSQSPRYKVAKRGQDVALRCDPISGHVSLFWYQQALGQGPEFLTYFQNEAQLDKSGLPSDRFFAERPEGSVSTLKIQRTQQEDSAVYLCASSYDWNTYNEQFFGPGTRLTVL.

The chain uses TRBV27 and TRBJ1-2, with a tentative D call TRBD1 (6 bases). Trimming removed 8 bases from V and 4 bases from J, with 14 bases in between. Germline CDR1 and CDR2: MNHEY and SMNVEV (reference sequence). The CDR3 consists of 13 residues. CDR3 sequence (DNA): TGTGCCAGCGGCTCCCGGGACATCTATGGCTACACCTTC. Its protein is CASGSRDIYGYTF.

The chain couples TRBV4-1 to TRBJ2-3, with D unresolved. Germline V gene sequence: CDR1 MGHRA, CDR2 YSYEKL. The CDR3 is 13 amino acids. Trimming cost V 3 bases and J 3 bases, with 7 bases left between them. CDR3 region: CASSHLETDTQYF. The CDR3 DNA reads as TGCGCCAGCAGCCACCTAGAAACAGATACGCAGTATTTT.

The rearrangement links TRBV7-2 to TRBJ2-3, with no clear D. The CDR3 sequence is 14 residues long. Trimming removed 0 bases from V and 4 bases from J, with 8 bases in between. The germline CDR1 and CDR2 sequences are SGHTA and FQGNSA. The CDR3 nucleotides read TGTGCCAGCAGCTTAGCGCCCTCGGCAGATACGCAGTATTTT. Its translation is CASSLAPSADTQYF.

The chain has TRBV12-3 or TRBV12-4 and TRBJ1-6, with D hard to call. V shed 2 bases and J shed 6 bases, with 5 bases lying between them. The CDR3 consists of 13 residues. The chain's CDR3 is CASSLRLNSPLHF. The CDR3 nucleotides are TGTGCCAGCAGTTTACGTCTTAATTCACCCCTCCACTTT.

The chain couples TRBV28 to TRBJ2-3; 14 bases agree with TRBD2. This CDR3 region has 15 residues. The germline gives CDR1 MDHEN, CDR2 SYDVKM. V was pared by 6 bases and J by 5 bases, with 4 bases of the junction left unmatched. The CDR3 bases are TGTGCCAGCAGGGGGACTAGCGGGAGAGGAGATACGCAGTATTTT. Translation gives CASRGTSGRGDTQYF.

The chain is built from TRBV28 and TRBJ2-1; TRBD2 matches 11 bases. The V gene's germline CDR1 is MDHEN and CDR2 SYDVKM. CDR3 length equals 14 residues. V shed 9 bases and J 3 bases; nucleotides not matched to a gene: 4. CDR3 in amino acids: CASRTSGFYNEQFF. The CDR3 DNA follows: TGTGCCAGTAGGACTAGCGGGTTCTACAATGAGCAGTTCTTC.

The chain has TRBV5-1 and TRBJ2-5; the D gene is possibly TRBD2 (6 bases). CDR3 length equals 15 residues. The V end was cut by 1 base, the J end by 5 bases, with 15 bases between. Germline-derived CDR1 and CDR2 are SGHRS and YFSETQ. The CDR3: CASSLNSGGGETQYF. Written as DNA, the CDR3 is TGCGCCAGCAGCTTGAATTCCGGGGGTGGGGAGACCCAGTACTTC.

The rearrangement joins TRBV28 to TRBJ2-5, with a possible D match to TRBD1 (6 bases). This CDR3 is built from 18 residues. V gave up 6 bases and J gave up 3 bases, with 26 bases separating them. From germline, CDR1 is MDHEN and CDR2 SYDVKM. CDR3 sequence reads: CASRLYPRGTQNKETQYF. The CDR3 DNA sequence: TGTGCCAGCAGACTATACCCGAGGGGGACCCAAAACAAAGAGACCCAGTACTTC.

The chain joins TRBV24-1 to TRBJ2-1; TRBD1 is a possible D gene (5 bases). The CDR3 has 16 amino acids. Trimming cost V 1 base and J 4 bases, with 13 bases left between them. Germline values: CDR1 KGHDR, CDR2 SFDVKD. CDR3 protein: CATSDLDPRGYNEQFF. The CDR3 region has the DNA TGTGCCACCAGTGATTTAGACCCAAGGGGTTACAATGAGCAGTTCTTC.

The chain joins TRBV29-1 to TRBJ2-2, with 10 bases fitting TRBD2. Germline V gene data show CDR1 as SQVTM and CDR2 as ANQGSEA. Trimming cost V 0 bases and J 4 bases; bases outside gene matches: 14. The length of the CDR3 is 19 residues. This chain's CDR3 is CSVEDEIEAGGPGTGELFF. CDR3 nucleotide sequence: TGCAGCGTTGAAGATGAAATCGAAGCGGGAGGGCCGGGCACCGGGGAGCTGTTTTTT.

DNA of the CDR3: TGTGCCAGCAGTAGGAGCGGGAGCATTTACGAGCAGTACTTC. It translates to CASSRSGSIYEQYF. V and J are TRBV6-5 and TRBJ2-7, with 8 bases identical to TRBD2. The CDR3 contains 14 residues. Germline assignment: CDR1 MNHEY and CDR2 SVGAGI. The trim removed 5 bases at V and 4 bases at J, leaving 7 bases unmatched.

This sequence joins TRBV7-6 and TRBJ2-7; 8 nucleotides match TRBD1. This CDR3 has 13 residues. CDR1 and CDR2 (germline): SGHVS, FNYEAQ. J lost 5 bases, V lost 5 bases, and 5 bases had no gene match. The CDR3 reads CASSPRQGNEQYF. CDR3 nucleotides: TGTGCCAGCAGCCCTCGACAGGGGAACGAGCAGTACTTC.

The rearrangement joins TRBV4-1 to TRBJ2-1; 11 nucleotides agree with TRBD2. Germline values: CDR1 MGHRA, CDR2 YSYEKL. The CDR3 has 17 amino acids. Trimming removed 1 base from V and 2 bases from J; junction bases left unmatched: 4. CDR3 in amino acids: CASSQGLAGGTYNEQFF. In DNA, the CDR3 is TGCGCCAGCAGCCAAGGTCTAGCGGGAGGCACCTACAATGAGCAGTTCTTC.

The CDR3 reads CAWSVGQGAGQPQHF. The CDR3 nucleotides read TGTGCCTGGAGTGTGGGACAGGGGGCTGGTCAGCCCCAGCATTTT. The V and J genes are TRBV30 and TRBJ1-5; 12 bases map to TRBD1. Germline loops: CDR1 GTSNPN, CDR2 SVGIG (reference sequence). J lost 6 bases, V lost 0 bases, and 3 bases had no gene match. This CDR3 comprises 15 residues.

This clone showed up just once. The chain combines TRBV28 with TRBJ1-2; D is possibly TRBD1 (5 bases). The CDR3 is made up of 13 amino acids. V lost 7 bases and J lost 2, with 11 bases in between. The germline V gene encodes CDR1 MDHEN and CDR2 SYDVKM. CDR3 loop: CASNVGGNYGYTF. The CDR3 DNA sequence: TGTGCCAGCAACGTGGGGGGGAACTATGGCTACACCTTC.

V gene TRBV30 combines with J gene TRBJ2-3, with D possibly TRBD2 on 5 matching bases. The CDR3 runs 16 residues. The ends were cut back, 5 bases at V and 1 base at J, with 19 bases in the middle. Germline V gene data show CDR1 as GTSNPN and CDR2 as SVGIG (reference sequence). CDR3 DNA: TGTGCCTGGCAACTCGGAGAGGGCCGGGGCACAGATACGCAGTATTTT. Its protein is CAWQLGEGRGTDTQYF.

The rearrangement links TRBV28 to TRBJ2-3; 7 bases map to TRBD2. Germline V gene sequence: CDR1 MDHEN, CDR2 SYDVKM. Germline trimming cut 3 bases from V and 2 bases from J; bases unmatched to any gene: 2. The CDR3 runs to 14 residues. The CDR3 loop reads CASSFRDYTDTQYF. As DNA, the CDR3 is TGTGCCAGCAGTTTCCGGGACTACACAGATACGCAGTATTTT.

The chain carries TRBV28 and TRBJ1-5; D may be TRBD1 (5 bases). Looked up from germline, CDR1 is MDHEN and CDR2 is SYDVKM. CDR3 length: 14 amino acids. With 2 bases removed from V and 9 bases from J, the gap between germline ends came to 14 bases. DNA for the CDR3: TGTGCCAGCAGTTTAAGGGGTCTCGTGAGGCCCCAGCATTTT. It translates to CASSLRGLVRPQHF. The entire variable domain, with the rest obtained from reference TRBV28 and TRBJ1-5, is as follows: DVKVTQSSRYLVKRTGEKVFLECVQDMDHENMFWYRQDPGLGLRLIYFSYDVKMKEKGDIPEGYSVSREKKERFSLILESASTNQTSMYLCASSLRGLVRPQHFGDGTRLSIL.

The V call is TRBV6-5, the J call TRBJ2-7; 9 bases map to TRBD2. The CDR3 sequence is 14 residues long. CDR1 is MNHEY and CDR2 is SVGAGI in the germline V gene. With 8 bases clipped from V and 3 bases from J, the junction kept 8 bases outside the gene matches. The CDR3 sequence: CASSSGRTYYEQYF. The DNA for the CDR3 is TGTGCCAGCTCAAGCGGGAGGACTTACTACGAGCAGTACTTC.

This chain joins TRBV30 and TRBJ2-1; no firm D call. The CDR3 is 11 residues long. CDR1 is GTSNPN, CDR2 SVGIG, per germline (reference sequence). Deletions cut 2 bases from V and 10 bases from J, with 9 bases between. The CDR3 DNA reads TGTGCCTGGAGTCTAGGTAAGGAGCAGTTCTTC. Its translation: CAWSLGKEQFF.

The chain combines TRBV18 with TRBJ2-7, with D unclear. This CDR3 is 12 amino acids long. In germline, CDR1 is KGHSH, CDR2 LQKENI. V lost 3 bases, J lost 2 bases, and 5 bases lay in between. Here the CDR3 DNA reads TGTGCCAGCTCACCTAATACCTACGAGCAGTACTTC. Amino acid sequence: CASSPNTYEQYF.

The CDR3 sequence: CASSLLWEGTDTQYF. The CDR3 coding sequence is TGTGCCAGCAGTTTATTGTGGGAGGGGACAGATACGCAGTATTTT. The genes are TRBV27 and TRBJ2-3; 7 nucleotides match TRBD2. CDR3 length equals 15 residues. Per germline, CDR1 MNHEY and CDR2 SMNVEV (reference sequence). V shed 1 base, J shed 3 bases, and the junction held 4 bases outside the gene matches.

The rearrangement joins TRBV4-2 to TRBJ2-1; 9 nucleotides match TRBD2. CDR3 length: 15 amino acids. Germline loops: CDR1 LGHNA, CDR2 YNFKEQ. V trimming: 4 bases; J trimming: 7 bases; junction bases outside the gene matches: 8. The CDR3 DNA is TGTGCCAGCAGCCCGCGGGCTAGCGGGAATAATGAGCAGTTCTTC. Its protein is CASSPRASGNNEQFF.

This chain joins TRBV10-3 and TRBJ1-1; weak D call: TRBD1 (5 bases). The CDR3 covers 16 residues. Germline CDR1 and CDR2: ENHRY and SYGVKD. Trimming took 0 bases from V and 4 from J, leaving 15 bases between them. The CDR3 DNA sequence: TGTGCCATCAGTGAGTCGCAATCCAGGGTACGCACTGAAGCTTTCTTT. Translating it yields CAISESQSRVRTEAFF.